What follows are 13 T cell receptor beta chains derived from one specimen sequenced in a study of T cell changes during pregnancy in multiple sclerosis. Profiled with immunoSEQ multiplex PCR; TCRdb holds only in-frame clones, not every one. This table holds 60,000 to 65,000 clones, more than 90% found once. This specimen was peripheral blood, taken in the second trimester of pregnancy. The receptors come from a female donor with multiple sclerosis, enrolled in a pregnancy study.

The chain is built from TRBV14 and TRBJ2-7; TRBD1 aligns across 9 bases. The V gene end was trimmed by 0 bases and the J gene end by 5 bases; junction bases not matched to a gene: 8. Per germline, CDR1 SGHDN and CDR2 FVKESK. There are 16 residues in the CDR3. For the CDR3, the DNA is TGTGCCAGCAGCCAAGAACCCCGGGACAGGGTCCACGAGCAGTACTTC. This gives the protein CASSQEPRDRVHEQYF.

The rearrangement joins TRBV5-4 to TRBJ1-1; D is possibly TRBD1 (5 bases). The CDR3 length is 13 residues. Per the germline V gene, CDR1 is SGHNT and CDR2 is YYREEE (reference sequence). Trimming took off 5 bases at V and 1 base at J, with 9 bases between the two ends. For the CDR3, the DNA is TGTGCCAGCAGTGTAGGACAGAACACTGAAGCTTTCTTT. This encodes CASSVGQNTEAFF.

The chain carries TRBV7-2 and TRBJ1-5, with TRBD1 identical over 7 bases. V lost 5 bases, J lost 7 bases, and 5 bases stayed unmatched. CDR3 length: 13 residues. CDR1 is SGHTA, CDR2 FQGNSA, per germline. CDR3 nucleotides: TGTGCCAGCAGCCCAGACAGGGAACAGCCCCAGCATTTT. This codes for CASSPDREQPQHF.

The CDR3 reads CSVEGREYTEAFF. The CDR3 coding sequence is TGCAGCGTTGAAGGGAGGGAGTACACTGAAGCTTTCTTT. The chain is built from TRBV29-1 and TRBJ1-1; no definite D call. Between the trimmed V and J ends, which lost 1 base and 3 bases, there was a span of 9 bases. Germline values: CDR1 SQVTM, CDR2 ANQGSEA. This CDR3 is 13 amino acids long.

This chain joins TRBV2 and TRBJ2-7; no reliable D call. Germline assignment: CDR1 SNHLY and CDR2 FYNNEI. The CDR3 spans 10 residues. Trimming pared 8 bases from V and 2 bases from J, leaving 4 bases between. The CDR3 sequence is CASQTYEQYF. DNA for the CDR3: TGTGCCAGCCAGACCTACGAGCAGTACTTC.

V gene TRBV10-2 combines with J gene TRBJ2-5; TRBD2 matches 13 bases. V shed 6 bases, J shed 1 base, and the junction held 5 bases outside the gene matches. The CDR3 runs 16 residues. Per the germline V gene, CDR1 is WSHSY and CDR2 is SAAADI. CDR3 sequence reads: CASSWTSGSPQETQYF. The CDR3 coding sequence is TGCGCCAGCAGCTGGACTAGCGGGAGTCCCCAAGAGACCCAGTACTTC.

This clone has a count of ten or more. This same CDR3 is encoded by further DNA sequences in the sample. The chain couples TRBV6-4 to TRBJ2-1; 8 bases line up with TRBD2. Germline-derived CDR1 and CDR2 are MRHNA and SNTAGT. This CDR3 has 15 amino acids. Losses at the gene ends were 0 bases for V and 2 bases for J; bases not matched to a gene: 0. CDR3 DNA: TGTGCCAGCAGTGACTCAGCGGGAGCCTACAATGAGCAGTTCTTC. Residues: CASSDSAGAYNEQFF.

This chain joins TRBV10-3 and TRBJ2-7; the match to TRBD2 covers 7 bases. V shed 3 bases and J 1 base; nucleotides not matched to a gene: 3. Germline assignment: CDR1 ENHRY and CDR2 SYGVKD. The CDR3 runs to 14 residues. CDR3 sequence: CAISDQRESYEQYF. The CDR3 bases are TGTGCCATCAGTGACCAGCGGGAATCCTACGAGCAGTACTTC.

This clone was recorded a few times. The V call is TRBV19, the J call TRBJ2-2; maybe TRBD2 (6 bases). The CDR3 length is 18 residues. Germline values: CDR1 LNHDA, CDR2 SQIVND (reference sequence). Trimming took 2 bases from V and 2 from J, leaving 18 bases between them. DNA for the CDR3: TGTGCCAGTAGTATATTGGGCGGGATCTCAAGAAACACCGGGGAGCTGTTTTTT. This sequence encodes CASSILGGISRNTGELFF.

The chain employs TRBV10-1 and TRBJ2-1, with 9 bases matching TRBD1. V lost 3 bases, J lost 4 bases, and 7 bases stayed unmatched. Per the germline V gene, CDR1 is WNHNN and CDR2 is SYGVQD (reference sequence). The CDR3 is 16 amino acids. The CDR3 is CASSDKVQGAYNEQFF. The CDR3 DNA follows: TGCGCCAGCAGTGATAAGGTACAGGGGGCGTACAATGAGCAGTTCTTC.

The chain joins TRBV7-2 to TRBJ2-6; D gene ambiguous. Germline-derived CDR1 and CDR2 are SGHTA and FQGNSA. CDR3 length: 15 residues. Trimming stripped 6 bases from V and 1 base from J, with 10 bases between. CDR3 sequence: CASSPSRSGANVLTF. The CDR3 DNA is TGTGCCAGCAGTCCCTCTCGGTCTGGGGCCAACGTCCTGACTTTC.

The CDR3 nucleotides are TGTGCCAGCAGCTTGGATCGGGTTAACGGCTACACCTTC. Residues: CASSLDRVNGYTF. V usage is TRBV5-4 and J usage is TRBJ1-2; D is unresolved. This CDR3 comprises 13 residues. Germline CDR1 and CDR2: SGHNT and YYREEE (reference sequence). The germline V and J ends were trimmed by 0 bases and 8 bases, with 11 bases remaining between them.

By proportion, this clone is medium-sized. This rearrangement joins TRBV7-2 to TRBJ2-7; TRBD2 agrees at 9 bases. This CDR3 is built from 16 residues. Trimming cost V 0 bases and J 4 bases; bases outside gene matches: 7. From germline, CDR1 is SGHTA and CDR2 FQGNSA. DNA of the CDR3: TGTGCCAGCAGCTTAGCGGGTAGCGGGAGAGGGTACGAGCAGTACTTC. Encoded protein: CASSLAGSGRGYEQYF.